This T cell receptor beta chain was identified during a study of T-cell reconstitution after alpha-beta-depleted transplantation in children. Per the germline V gene, CDR1 is MNHNS and CDR2 is SASEGT. The CDR3 totals 11 residues. V was shortened by 8 bases and J by 5 bases, with 7 bases between the two germline ends. Overall study results and limits: Recipient T cells and thymic progenitors that survived were the source of the high TCRbeta diversity seen at day 60 in some patients. Reported findings indicate that, about two months after transplant, alpha-beta T cells came from several hundred expanded clones, which were derived from non-depleted graft cells. The main origin of T-cell counts and diversity one year after transplant was newly produced T cells.

Many counts were recorded for this clonotype. Its specificity is not known. A TCRbeta library incorporating unique molecular identifiers was prepared. MiXCR, applied by TCRdb to the PCR reads, yields one record per CDR3 protein. Of hundreds of thousands of distinct CDR3 sequences in the sample, about a quarter were seen once. The sequence was obtained from a girl aged 2 to 9 with Fanconi anemia, due to receive a stem cell transplant. The V gene is TRBV6-1, the J gene TRBJ2-1, with a possible D match to TRBD2 (6 bases). This specimen was PBMCs, taken before TCRalphabeta/CD19-depleted stem cell transplant. CDR3 sequence (DNA): TGTGCCAGCCGGGGGAACAATGAGCAGTTCTTC. This encodes CASRGNNEQFF.